This TCR beta chain comes out of a study of T cell repertoires in cytomegalovirus infection. Study summary: HLA-C-restricted CMV epitopes, recently identified, and well-studied HLA-B-restricted ones were used by the study.

MiXCR, run by TCRdb on the reads, gives a single entry per CDR3 protein. Here the sample spans approximately 1,000,000 distinct CDR3 sequences, about 33% being singletons. CDR3 length: 18 residues. The germline V and J ends were trimmed by 2 bases and 2 bases, with 19 bases remaining between them. Germline V gives CDR1 MGHDK, CDR2 SYGVNS. This clonotype was counted once. Its cognate antigen is unknown. The source material was cultured CD8+ T cells from PBMCs, sampled from culture after CMV antigen stimulation. V and J are TRBV25-1 and TRBJ2-1; D not resolved. The sequence came from a human donor in good health (CMV status not recorded). Some clones in this sample may be carry-over from other donors' samples. The CDR3 reads CASSEKIGDTSPYNEQFF. The CDR3 nucleotides are TGTGCCAGCAGTGAAAAGATTGGAGACACTTCGCCCTACAATGAGCAGTTCTTC.